This T cell receptor (beta chain) was sequenced during a study of T cell repertoires in cytomegalovirus infection. General observations from the study: In two of eight donors, the top clonotype was HLA-C-restricted CMV-specific.

Turning to this clonotype: Its antigen remains unknown.

V lost 4 bases to trimming and J lost 10 bases; unmatched junction nucleotides: 9. Per germline, CDR1 SGHRS and CDR2 YFSETQ. The CDR3 loop spans 13 amino acids. MiXCR was run by TCRdb on the reads, yielding one entry per CDR3 protein. The sample includes some 920,000 distinct CDR3 sequences, around a third of them seen just once. The sequences come from cultured CD8+ T cells from PBMCs, collected from culture after CMV antigen stimulation. The chain has TRBV5-1 and TRBJ1-2; TRBD1 agrees at 8 bases. This clonotype was sampled from a human donor in good health (CMV status not recorded). Some clones in this sample may be carry-over from other donors' samples. CDR3 sequence: CASSRDRGSDYTF. The CDR3 DNA follows: TGCGCCAGCAGCCGAGACAGGGGAAGCGACTACACCTTC. Variable domain in full (rest from reference TRBV5-1 and TRBJ1-2): KAGVTQTPRYLIKTRGQQVTLSCSPISGHRSVSWYQQTPGQGLQFLFEYFSETQRNKGNFPGRFSGRQFSNSRSEMNVSTLELGDSALYLCASSRDRGSDYTFGSGTRLTVV.